This TCR beta chain was captured by sequencing in a study of shared clonotypes between healthy human individuals. The study's findings and limits: Larger richness was generally estimated for naive than memory subsets. Sorted-subset sequencing, rarefaction showed, was incomplete despite large depth.

Concerning this clone: Antigen: not known.

CD4+ cells yielded CD45RA+ naive and CD45RA-negative memory subsets. Germline lookup yields CDR1 SQVTM and CDR2 ANQGSEA. With 3 bases removed from V and 2 bases from J, the gap between germline ends came to 15 bases. The CDR3 has 15 amino acids. The table came from immunoSEQ multiplex PCR; TCRdb's copy has only in-frame clones and leaves some out. The top ten hold 1.5% to 2% of the sample, which has 730,000 or so clones, around 72% seen once. This receptor was obtained from a woman aged 25 to 39 in good health. This sequence joins TRBV29-1 and TRBJ2-3; possible D gene TRBD2, 6 bases. Material for sequencing was memory CD4+ T cells sorted from blood. Subset of the sample: CD45RA-negative fraction. CDR3 sequence (DNA): TGCAGCGTTGATGTACTAGCCGTTTCCACAGATACGCAGTATTTT. Translation: CSVDVLAVSTDTQYF.